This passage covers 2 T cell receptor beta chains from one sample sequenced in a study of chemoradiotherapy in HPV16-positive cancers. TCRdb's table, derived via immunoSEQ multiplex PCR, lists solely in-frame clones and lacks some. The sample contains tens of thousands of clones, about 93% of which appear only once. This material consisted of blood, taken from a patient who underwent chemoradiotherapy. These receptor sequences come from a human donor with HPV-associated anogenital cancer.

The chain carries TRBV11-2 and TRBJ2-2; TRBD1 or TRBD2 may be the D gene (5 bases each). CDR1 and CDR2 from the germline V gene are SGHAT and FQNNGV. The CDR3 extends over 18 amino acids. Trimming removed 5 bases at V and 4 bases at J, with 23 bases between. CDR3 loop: CASSKWTIGAHGTGELFF. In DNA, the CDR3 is TGTGCCAGCAGCAAATGGACGATCGGGGCGCACGGCACCGGGGAGCTGTTTTTT. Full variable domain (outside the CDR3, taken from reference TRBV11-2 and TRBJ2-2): EAGVAQSPRYKIIEKRQSVAFWCNPISGHATLYWYQQILGQGPKLLIQFQNNGVVDDSQLPKDRFSAERLKGVDSTLKIQPAKLEDSAVYLCASSKWTIGAHGTGELFFGEGSRLTVL.

DNA of the CDR3: TGTGCCAGTAGTATCCCCGACAGGGGGAAAGCAGATACGCAGTATTTT. Protein sequence: CASSIPDRGKADTQYF. The rearrangement links TRBV19 to TRBJ2-3, with 9 bases lining up with TRBD1. J was trimmed by 4 bases and V by 3 bases; bases with no gene match: 8. This CDR3 spans 16 amino acids. Germline V gene data show CDR1 as LNHDA and CDR2 as SQIVND (reference sequence).